This T cell receptor (beta chain) was obtained from a study of cytomegalovirus exposure and HLA in healthy donors. The CDR3 consists of 15 residues. Looked up from germline, CDR1 is MGHRA and CDR2 is YSYEKL. Trimming pared 0 bases from V and 4 bases from J, leaving 12 bases between. Assay used: immunoSEQ multiplex PCR; TCRdb lists only in-frame clones, some missing. This table holds about 110,000 clones, approximately 87% found once. Sequencing was carried out using PBMCs. The clonotype originates from a woman aged 25 to 39 in good health and CMV-seropositive. J is TRBJ2-5 and V is TRBV4-1; D is undetermined. DNA for the CDR3: TGCGCCAGCAGCCAAGATTGGTGGTCCGGAGAGACCCAGTACTTC. Protein: CASSQDWWSGETQYF.